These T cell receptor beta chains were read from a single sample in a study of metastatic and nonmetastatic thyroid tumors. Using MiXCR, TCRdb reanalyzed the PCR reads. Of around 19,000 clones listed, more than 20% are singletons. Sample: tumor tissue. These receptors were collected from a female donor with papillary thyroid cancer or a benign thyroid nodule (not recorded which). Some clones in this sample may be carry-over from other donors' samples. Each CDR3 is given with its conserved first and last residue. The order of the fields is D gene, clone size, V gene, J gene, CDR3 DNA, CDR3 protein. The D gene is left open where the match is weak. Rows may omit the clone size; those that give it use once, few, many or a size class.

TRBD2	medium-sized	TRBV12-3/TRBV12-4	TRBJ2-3	TGTGCCAGCAGTTTCCGGGAGGGCCGCACAGATACGCAGTATTTT	CASSFREGRTDTQYF
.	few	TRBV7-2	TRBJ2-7	TGTGCCAGCGGCTTAGGGCCTATAGCGGAAGGGAGCTCCTACGAGCAGTACTTC	CASGLGPIAEGSSYEQYF
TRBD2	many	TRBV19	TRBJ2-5	TGTGCCAGTAGTAGGGGGACTACCCATTGGGGGGAGACCCAGTACTTC	CASSRGTTHWGETQYF
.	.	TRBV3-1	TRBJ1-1	TGTGCCAGCAGCCAAAGCCCGGGGAACACTGAAGCTTTCTTT	CASSQSPGNTEAFF
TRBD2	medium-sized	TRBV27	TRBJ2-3	TGTGCCAGCAGCTCCCGAACTAGCGGGAGGGAGGGAACAGATACGCAGTATTTT	CASSSRTSGREGTDTQYF
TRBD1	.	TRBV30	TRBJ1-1	TGTGCCTGGAGTGCAGGGGGGGCTGAAGCTTTCTTT	CAWSAGGAEAFF
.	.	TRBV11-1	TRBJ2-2	TGTGCCAGCAGCCAATTCGGCGGGACGAACACCGGGGAGCTGTTTTTT	CASSQFGGTNTGELFF
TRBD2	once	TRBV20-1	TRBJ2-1	TGCAGTGCTAGAGATCGAAGACTAGCGGGAGGCCCATCCTACAATGAGCAGTTCTTC	CSARDRRLAGGPSYNEQFF
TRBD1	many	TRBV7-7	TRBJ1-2	TGTGCTAGCAGCTTAGCCCAGGGGGCGAGTGGCTACACCTTC	CASSLAQGASGYTF
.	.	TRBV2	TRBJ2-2	TGTGCCAGCACTAGCGACACCGGGGAGCTGTTTTTT	CASTSDTGELFF
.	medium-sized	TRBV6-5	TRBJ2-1	TGTGCCAGCAGTACTCGGCAGACCGCTTACAATGAGCAGTTCTTC	CASSTRQTAYNEQFF
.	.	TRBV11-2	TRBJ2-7	TGTGCCAGCAGCTTTATAGGTTACGAGCAGTACTTC	CASSFIGYEQYF
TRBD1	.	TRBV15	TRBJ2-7	TGTGCCACCAGCAGCGGACAGGACTACGAGCAGTACTTC	CATSSGQDYEQYF
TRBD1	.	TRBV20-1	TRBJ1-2	TGCAGTGCTCCGACAGGGGCTAACTATGGCTACACCTTC	CSAPTGANYGYTF
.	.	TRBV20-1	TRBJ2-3	TGCAGTGCTAGAGCCCCAGGAGATACGCAGTATTTT	CSARAPGDTQYF